This TCR beta chain was documented in a study of CD8 T cells in ankylosing spondylitis. Whole-study findings and limits: In synovial fluid and blood from reactive arthritis, some motif variants were previously reported. Reports say disease-linked clones showed up significantly more in matched ankylosing spondylitis synovial fluid.

In its sample, this clonotype was seen many times. Its specificity is unknown. Quantitative molecular-barcoded 5'-RACE generated the TCR beta libraries. TCRdb passed the 5' RACE reads through MiXCR, listing each CDR3 protein once. The sample lists around 220,000 distinct CDR3 sequences; 10% were seen once. Germline CDR1 reads SGDLS; CDR2 reads YYNGEE. The V and J ends lost 4 bases and 0 bases respectively, with 14 bases between them. The length of the CDR3 is 17 residues. The V gene is TRBV9, the J gene TRBJ2-6, with D unclear. The source material was blood, either unsorted or a sorted T cell fraction (not recorded which). This sequence was found in a male donor with ankylosing spondylitis or in good health (not recorded which). CDR3 sequence (DNA): TGTGCCAGCAGCCCGAGACCGTTACCCTCTGGGGCCAACGTCCTGACTTTC. Its translation: CASSPRPLPSGANVLTF. The full variable domain, rest sourced from reference TRBV9 and TRBJ2-6, is DSGVTQTPKHLITATGQRVTLRCSPRSGDLSVYWYQQSLDQGLQFLIQYYNGEERAKGNILERFSAQQFPDLHSELNLSSLELGDSALYFCASSPRPLPSGANVLTFGAGSRLTVL.